The 6 T cell receptor beta chains presented below share a single source sample, sequenced in a study of control samples from healthy donors and cancer patients (dated by TCRdb to 2018 to 2021). Receptors were amplified or captured by the immunoSEQ multiplex PCR assay. In its TCRdb copy, this immuneACCESS table keeps in-frame sequences only and misses some clones. Where compared with another copy, unresolved V genes explain less than half of these, and the others have no known cause. A total of roughly 140,000 clones appear in this sample, over 90% of them only once. Around 2.2% of the sample lies in the top ten. Specimen: blood. Receptors originate from a man aged 45 to 65 in good health.

This sequence joins TRBV5-1 and TRBJ2-7; no reliable D call. The CDR3 has 15 residues. The germline V and J ends were trimmed by 5 bases and 0 bases, with 15 bases remaining between them. Germline CDR1 reads SGHRS; CDR2 reads YFSETQ. CDR3: CASSPFGLSSYEQYF. DNA of the CDR3: TGCGCCAGCAGTCCCTTCGGCCTGAGCTCCTACGAGCAGTACTTC.

The chain has TRBV4-1 and TRBJ1-5; TRBD1 aligns across 7 bases. This CDR3 region has 17 residues. Per germline, CDR1 MGHRA and CDR2 YSYEKL. V was clipped by 5 bases and J by 0 bases; unmatched bases: 10. The CDR3 nucleotides read TGCGCCAGCAGCGAGCGACAGGGCGGGAATAGCAATCAGCCCCAGCATTTT. This gives the protein CASSERQGGNSNQPQHF.

The V gene is TRBV10-3, the J gene TRBJ2-2; 14 bases are shared with TRBD2. Germline lookup yields CDR1 ENHRY and CDR2 SYGVKD. The CDR3 runs to 18 residues. V shed 0 bases, J shed 5 bases, and the junction held 5 bases outside the gene matches. CDR3 sequence (DNA): TGTGCCATCAGTGAGTCGGGACTAGCGGGAGTAGGGACCGGGGAGCTGTTTTTT. The encoded protein is CAISESGLAGVGTGELFF.

The rearrangement joins TRBV3-1 (or the pseudogene TRBV3-2) to TRBJ2-7; TRBD2 might be the D (7 bases). Deletions cut 5 bases from V and 3 bases from J, with 17 bases between. Germline V CDR1 and CDR2: LGHDT, YNNKEL (reference sequence). The length of the CDR3 is 15 residues. The CDR3 coding sequence is TGTGCCAGCAGCGGTGGGGGGCTAGCGGTCTACGAGCAGTACTTC. Its translation: CASSGGGLAVYEQYF.

The genes are TRBV7-9 and TRBJ2-1, with 8 bases fitting TRBD2. Trimming cost V 0 bases and J 4 bases; bases outside gene matches: 5. The germline V gene encodes CDR1 SEHNR and CDR2 FQNEAQ (reference sequence). This CDR3 has 16 residues. As DNA, the CDR3 is TGTGCCAGCAGCTTAGCGGGCGGGAGGATATACAATGAGCAGTTCTTC. Amino acid sequence: CASSLAGGRIYNEQFF.

The CDR3 DNA reads TGTGCCAGCAGTTTAAGAAATGAGCAGTTCTTC. Its translation: CASSLRNEQFF. V is TRBV12-3 or TRBV12-4 and J is TRBJ2-1, with D hard to call. Between the trimmed V and J ends, which lost 2 bases and 7 bases, there was a span of 3 bases. This CDR3 comprises 11 residues.